This T cell receptor (beta chain) was captured by sequencing in a study of PD-L1 blockade in urothelial cancer. For the study at large: Twenty-five of the 29 patients were men with bladder-origin urothelial cancer. Between 0 and 3 chemotherapy regimens preceded treatment for each patient. A median blood sample held around 150,000 T cells and roughly 79,000 unique TCRs.

Some clones are missing from TCRdb's copy, which holds only in-frame ones; the method was immunoSEQ multiplex PCR. The sample yields more than 50,000 clones, about 76% seen once. Time point reported: pretreatment peripheral blood. Germline CDR1 and CDR2: LNHDA and SQIVND (reference sequence). The CDR3 consists of 13 residues. With 6 bases clipped from V and 3 bases from J, the junction kept 1 base outside the gene matches. Sequencing used PBMCs, obtained around atezolizumab (anti-PD-L1) treatment. The receptor was isolated from a man between 65 and 85 years old with urothelial cancer. The rearrangement links TRBV19 to TRBJ2-3, with 9 nucleotides matching TRBD1. In nucleotides, the CDR3 is TGTGCCAGTAGCGGACAGGGGACAGATACGCAGTATTTT. Its translation: CASSGQGTDTQYF.